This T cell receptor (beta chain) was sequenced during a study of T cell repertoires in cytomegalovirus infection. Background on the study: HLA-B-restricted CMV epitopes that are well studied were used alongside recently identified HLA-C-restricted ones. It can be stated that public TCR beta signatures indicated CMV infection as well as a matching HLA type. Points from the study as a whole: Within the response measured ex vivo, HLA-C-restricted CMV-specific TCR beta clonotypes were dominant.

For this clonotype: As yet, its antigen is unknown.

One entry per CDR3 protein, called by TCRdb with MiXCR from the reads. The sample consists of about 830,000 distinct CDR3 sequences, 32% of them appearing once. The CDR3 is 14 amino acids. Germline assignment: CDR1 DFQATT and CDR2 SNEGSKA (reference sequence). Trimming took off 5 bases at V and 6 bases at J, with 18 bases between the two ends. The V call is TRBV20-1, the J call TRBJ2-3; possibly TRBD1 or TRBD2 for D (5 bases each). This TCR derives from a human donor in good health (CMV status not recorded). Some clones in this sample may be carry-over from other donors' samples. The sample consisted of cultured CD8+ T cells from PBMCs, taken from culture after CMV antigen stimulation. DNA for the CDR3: TGCAGTGCTGAAGGGACGGATTTAGGGGATACGCAGTATTTT. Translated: CSAEGTDLGDTQYF.